This T cell receptor (beta chain) came from a study of follicular helper T cells after annual influenza vaccination. Study overall: After each seasonal flu vaccination, blood came on days 0, 7 and 28.

Profiled with immunoSEQ multiplex PCR; TCRdb holds only in-frame clones, not every one. Here the sample spans around 5,000 clones, 89% being singletons. Study outcomes and limitations: Productive TCRB sequences came from only roughly 9.5-22% of cells.

This clone was detected once. The antigen is not known. The time point was: 2013-2014 season, 7 days after vaccination. The V gene end was trimmed by 5 bases and the J gene end by 9 bases; junction bases not matched to a gene: 10. The CDR3 covers 16 residues. Germline CDR1 LNHDA, CDR2 SQIVND (reference sequence). The sequenced sample was CXCR5+ CD38- circulating T follicular helper cells from blood, obtained 7 days after influenza vaccination. Regarding subset: circulating Tfh, non-naive CD4+CXCR5+PD-1+ (ICOS+CD38+ or ICOS-CD38-). The source is an adult who received the influenza vaccine. This chain links TRBV19 with TRBJ2-1; 13 bases align to TRBD2. The CDR3 sequence is CASSAGGTSGISEQFF. The CDR3 DNA reads as TGTGCCAGTAGTGCCGGCGGGACTAGCGGGATCAGTGAGCAGTTCTTC. Combining the CDR3 with reference TRBV19 and TRBJ2-1 gives the whole variable domain DGGITQSPKYLFRKEGQNVTLSCEQNLNHDAMYWYRQDPGQGLRLIYYSQIVNDFQKGDIAEGYSVSREKKESFPLTVTSAQKNPTAFYLCASSAGGTSGISEQFFGPGTRLTVL.